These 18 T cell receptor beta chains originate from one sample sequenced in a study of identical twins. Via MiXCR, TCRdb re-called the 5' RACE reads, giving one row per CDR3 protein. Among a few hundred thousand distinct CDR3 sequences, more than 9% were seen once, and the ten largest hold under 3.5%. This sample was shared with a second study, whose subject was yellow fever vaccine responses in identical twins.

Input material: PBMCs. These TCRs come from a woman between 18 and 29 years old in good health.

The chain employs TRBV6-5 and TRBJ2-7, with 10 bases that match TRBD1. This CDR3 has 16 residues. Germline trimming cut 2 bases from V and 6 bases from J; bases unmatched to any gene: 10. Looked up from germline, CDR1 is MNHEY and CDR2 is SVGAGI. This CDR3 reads CASSYARQGASSEQYF. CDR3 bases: TGTGCCAGCAGTTACGCGAGACAGGGGGCAAGCAGCGAGCAGTACTTC.

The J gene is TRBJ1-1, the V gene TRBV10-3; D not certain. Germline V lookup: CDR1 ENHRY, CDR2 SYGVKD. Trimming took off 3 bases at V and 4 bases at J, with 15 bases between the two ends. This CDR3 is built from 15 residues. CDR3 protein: CAISDSGKTSTEAFF. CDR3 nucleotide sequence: TGTGCCATCAGTGATTCTGGGAAGACGAGCACTGAAGCTTTCTTT.

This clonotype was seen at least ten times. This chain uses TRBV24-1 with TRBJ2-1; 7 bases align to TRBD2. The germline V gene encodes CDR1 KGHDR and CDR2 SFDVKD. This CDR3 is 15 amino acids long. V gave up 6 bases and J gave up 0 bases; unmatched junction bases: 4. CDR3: CATSKRDSSYNEQFF. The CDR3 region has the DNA TGTGCCACCAGTAAGCGGGATAGCTCCTACAATGAGCAGTTCTTC.

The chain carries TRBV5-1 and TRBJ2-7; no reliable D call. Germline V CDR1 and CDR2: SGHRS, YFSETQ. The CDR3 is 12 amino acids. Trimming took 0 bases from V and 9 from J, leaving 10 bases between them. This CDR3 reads CASSLDFLGQYF. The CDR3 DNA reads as TGCGCCAGCAGCTTGGACTTCCTAGGGCAGTACTTC.

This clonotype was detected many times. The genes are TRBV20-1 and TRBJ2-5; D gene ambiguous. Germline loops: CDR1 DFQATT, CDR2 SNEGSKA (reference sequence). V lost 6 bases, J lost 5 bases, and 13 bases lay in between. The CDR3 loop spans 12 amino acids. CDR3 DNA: TGCAGTGCCGGGTCTAGATGGGAGACCCAGTACTTC. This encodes CSAGSRWETQYF.

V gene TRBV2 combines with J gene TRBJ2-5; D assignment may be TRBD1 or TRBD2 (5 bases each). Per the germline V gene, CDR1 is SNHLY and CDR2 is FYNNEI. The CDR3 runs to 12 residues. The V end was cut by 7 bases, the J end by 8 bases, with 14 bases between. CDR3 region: CASIGLGDTQYF. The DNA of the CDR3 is TGTGCCAGCATCGGACTTGGGGACACCCAGTACTTC.

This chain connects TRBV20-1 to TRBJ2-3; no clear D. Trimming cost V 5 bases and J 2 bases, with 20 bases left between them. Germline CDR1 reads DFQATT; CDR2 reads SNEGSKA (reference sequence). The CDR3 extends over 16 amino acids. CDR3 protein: CSAHREPLTLTDTQYF. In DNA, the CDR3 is TGCAGTGCTCATAGGGAACCACTAACTCTCACAGATACGCAGTATTTT.

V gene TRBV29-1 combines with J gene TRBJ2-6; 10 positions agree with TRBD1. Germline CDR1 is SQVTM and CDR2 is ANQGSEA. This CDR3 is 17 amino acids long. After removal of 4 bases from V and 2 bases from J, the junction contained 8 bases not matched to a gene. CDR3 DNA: TGCAGCGTTGCCCCGGGACAGGGGATCCCTGGGGCCAACGTCCTGACTTTC. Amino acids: CSVAPGQGIPGANVLTF.

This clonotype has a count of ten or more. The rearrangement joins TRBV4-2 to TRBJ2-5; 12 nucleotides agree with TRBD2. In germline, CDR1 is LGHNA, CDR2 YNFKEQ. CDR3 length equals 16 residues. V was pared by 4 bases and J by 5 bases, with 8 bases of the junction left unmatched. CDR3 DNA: TGTGCCAGCAGCCCGACTAGCGGGAGAGGTGGTGAGACCCAGTACTTC. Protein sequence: CASSPTSGRGGETQYF.

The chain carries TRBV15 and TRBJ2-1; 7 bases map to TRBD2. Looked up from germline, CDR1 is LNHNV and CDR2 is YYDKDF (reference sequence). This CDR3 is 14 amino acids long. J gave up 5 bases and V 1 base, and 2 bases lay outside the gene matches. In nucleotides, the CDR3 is TGTGCCACCAGCAGAGCGGGAGGCCACAATGAGCAGTTCTTC. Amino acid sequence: CATSRAGGHNEQFF.

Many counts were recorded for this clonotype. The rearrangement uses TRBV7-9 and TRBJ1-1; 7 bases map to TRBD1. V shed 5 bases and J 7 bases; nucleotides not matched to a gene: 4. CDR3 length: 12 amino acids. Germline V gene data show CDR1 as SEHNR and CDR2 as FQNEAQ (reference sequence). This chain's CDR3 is CASSPRDSEAFF. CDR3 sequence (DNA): TGTGCCAGCAGCCCGCGGGACAGTGAAGCTTTCTTT. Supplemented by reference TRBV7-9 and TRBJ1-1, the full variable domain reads DTGVSQNPRHKITKRGQNVTFRCDPISEHNRLYWYRQTLGQGPEFLTYFQNEAQLEKSRLLSDRFSAERPKGSFSTLEIQRTEQGDSAMYLCASSPRDSEAFFGQGTRLTVV.

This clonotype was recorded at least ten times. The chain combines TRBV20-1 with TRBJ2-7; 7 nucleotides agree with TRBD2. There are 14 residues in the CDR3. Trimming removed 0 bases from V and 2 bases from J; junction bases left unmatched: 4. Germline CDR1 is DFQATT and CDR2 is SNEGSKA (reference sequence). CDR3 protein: CSARDWREPYEQYF. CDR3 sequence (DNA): TGCAGTGCTAGAGATTGGCGGGAGCCCTACGAGCAGTACTTC.

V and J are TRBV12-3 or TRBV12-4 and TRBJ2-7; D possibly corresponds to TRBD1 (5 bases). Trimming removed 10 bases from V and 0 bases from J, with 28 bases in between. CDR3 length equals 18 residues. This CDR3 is CAICLGAGNLLFSYEQYF. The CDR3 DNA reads TGTGCCATCTGTTTGGGTGCAGGGAACTTGCTCTTCTCCTACGAGCAGTACTTC.

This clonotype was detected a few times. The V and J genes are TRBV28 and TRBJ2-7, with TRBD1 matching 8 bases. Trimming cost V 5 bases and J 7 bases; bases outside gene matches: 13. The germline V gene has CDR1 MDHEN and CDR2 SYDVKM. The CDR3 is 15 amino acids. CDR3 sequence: CASSGQGAGFGEQYF. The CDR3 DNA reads TGTGCCAGCAGTGGCCAGGGGGCGGGGTTCGGGGAGCAGTACTTC.

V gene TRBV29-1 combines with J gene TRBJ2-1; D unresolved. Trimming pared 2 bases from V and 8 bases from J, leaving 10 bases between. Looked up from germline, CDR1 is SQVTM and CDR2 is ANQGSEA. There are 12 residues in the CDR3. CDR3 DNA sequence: TGCAGCGTTGAAACCGGCAGCTATGAGCAGTTCTTC. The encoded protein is CSVETGSYEQFF.

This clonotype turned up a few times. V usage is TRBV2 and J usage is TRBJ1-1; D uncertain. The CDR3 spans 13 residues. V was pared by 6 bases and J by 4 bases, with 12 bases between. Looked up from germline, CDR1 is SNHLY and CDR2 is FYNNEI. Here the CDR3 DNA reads TGTGCCAGCAGGGTATGGGAAGGCACTGAAGCTTTCTTT. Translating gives CASRVWEGTEAFF.

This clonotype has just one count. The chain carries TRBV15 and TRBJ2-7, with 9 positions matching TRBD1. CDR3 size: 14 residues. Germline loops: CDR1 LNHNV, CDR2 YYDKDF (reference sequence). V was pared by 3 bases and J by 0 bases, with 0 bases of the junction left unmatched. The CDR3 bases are TGTGCCACCAGCAGGACAGGGGGCTCCTACGAGCAGTACTTC. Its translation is CATSRTGGSYEQYF.

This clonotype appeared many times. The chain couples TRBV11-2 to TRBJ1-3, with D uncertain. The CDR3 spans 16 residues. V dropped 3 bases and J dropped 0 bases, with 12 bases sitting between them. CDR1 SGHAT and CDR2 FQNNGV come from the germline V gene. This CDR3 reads CASSFSPPLSGNTIYF. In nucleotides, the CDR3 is TGTGCCAGCAGCTTTAGCCCCCCTCTCTCTGGAAACACCATATATTTT.